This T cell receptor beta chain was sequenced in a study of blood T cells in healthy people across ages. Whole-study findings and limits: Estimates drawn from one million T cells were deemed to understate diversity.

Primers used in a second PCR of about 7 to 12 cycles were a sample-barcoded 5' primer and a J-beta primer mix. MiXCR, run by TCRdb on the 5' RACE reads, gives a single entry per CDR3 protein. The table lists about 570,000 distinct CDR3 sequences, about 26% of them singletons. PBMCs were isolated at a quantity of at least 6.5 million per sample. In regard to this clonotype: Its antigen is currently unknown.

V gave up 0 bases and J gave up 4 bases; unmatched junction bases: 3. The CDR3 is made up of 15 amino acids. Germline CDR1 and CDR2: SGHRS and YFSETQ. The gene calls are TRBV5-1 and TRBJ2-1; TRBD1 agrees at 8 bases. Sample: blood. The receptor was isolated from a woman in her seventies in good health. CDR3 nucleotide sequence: TGCGCCAGCAGCTTGGGGACAGGGAGGTACAATGAGCAGTTCTTC. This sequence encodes CASSLGTGRYNEQFF.